This TCR beta chain was identified during a study of blood T cells in healthy people across ages. Study-wide findings and caveats: TCR beta diversity, measured per million T cells, fell in a roughly linear way with age.

It was with a sample-barcoded 5' primer and a J-beta primer mix that a second PCR of roughly 7 to 12 cycles was run. Each CDR3 protein gets one entry after TCRdb re-called the 5' RACE reads with MiXCR. This sample has hundreds of thousands of distinct CDR3 sequences; around 52% occur once, and the top ten carry roughly 13%. This clonotype was seen a few times. Its antigen is currently unknown. The origin of this receptor is a woman over 75 in good health. Sequencing was performed on blood.

CDR3 sequence: CASSLRAEGSSYNEQFF. In DNA form, the CDR3 reads TGTGCCAGCAGCCTCCGAGCGGAGGGGTCGTCCTACAATGAGCAGTTCTTC. V is TRBV3-1 and J is TRBJ2-1, with TRBD2 as a possible D gene (6 bases). Germline V gene data show CDR1 as LGHDT and CDR2 as YNNKEL (reference sequence). The CDR3 runs to 17 residues. Trimming removed 4 bases at V and 1 base at J, with 17 bases between.